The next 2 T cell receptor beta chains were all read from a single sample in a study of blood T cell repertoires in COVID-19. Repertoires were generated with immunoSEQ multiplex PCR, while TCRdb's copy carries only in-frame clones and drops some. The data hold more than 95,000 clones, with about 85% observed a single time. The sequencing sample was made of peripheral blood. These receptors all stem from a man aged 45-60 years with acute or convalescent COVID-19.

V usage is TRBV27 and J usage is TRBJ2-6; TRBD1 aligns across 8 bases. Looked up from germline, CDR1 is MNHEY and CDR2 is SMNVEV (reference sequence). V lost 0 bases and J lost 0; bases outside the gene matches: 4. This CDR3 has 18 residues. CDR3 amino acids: CASSLSITGGSGANVLTF. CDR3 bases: TGTGCCAGCAGTTTATCTATCACAGGGGGCTCTGGGGCCAACGTCCTGACTTTC.

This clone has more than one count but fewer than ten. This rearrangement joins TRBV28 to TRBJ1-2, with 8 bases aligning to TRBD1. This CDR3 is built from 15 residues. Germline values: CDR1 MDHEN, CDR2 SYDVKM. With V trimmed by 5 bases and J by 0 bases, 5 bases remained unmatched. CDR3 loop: CASSGADRANYGYTF. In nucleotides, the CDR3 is TGTGCCAGCAGTGGGGCGGACAGGGCTAACTATGGCTACACCTTC.